The T cell receptor (beta chain) described here comes from a study of T cell repertoires in cytomegalovirus infection. Study-wide points: CMV carriers with the relevant HLA were identified by cumulative public TCR beta family frequency. In two of eight donors, the top clonotype was HLA-C-restricted CMV-specific.

A note on this clonotype: The antigen is not known.

In TCRdb, the reads were re-called with MiXCR into one record per CDR3 protein. This table holds about 920,000 distinct CDR3 sequences, roughly 31% found once. V was trimmed by 6 bases and J by 5 bases, leaving 17 bases between them. CDR3 length equals 14 residues. Germline lookup yields CDR1 MNHNS and CDR2 SASEGT. The chain recombines TRBV6-1 with TRBJ2-7, with D maybe TRBD2 (7 bases). Sequenced material: cultured CD8+ T cells from PBMCs, taken from culture after CMV antigen stimulation. This receptor was obtained from a human donor in good health (CMV status not recorded). Some clones in this sample may be carry-over from other donors' samples. CDR3 coding DNA: TGTGCCAGCAGACCCCTCGGGGGGCTAAACGAGCAGTACGTC. Amino acids: CASRPLGGLNEQYV.